The sequence of this T cell receptor beta chain was determined in a study of T cells in Graves' hyperthyroidism and ophthalmopathy. Amplification targeted TCR beta CDR3 regions from RNA transcripts. Researchers ran a first-round RT-PCR on the TCR CDR3 using the HTBI primer set. TCRdb processed the multiplex PCR reads anew with MiXCR; each CDR3 protein has one entry. Of nearly 600,000 distinct CDR3 sequences listed, 14% were seen once; the top ten hold approximately 5.7%. V lost 6 bases and J 2 bases, leaving 20 bases between the germline ends. The germline V gene encodes CDR1 SGHAT and CDR2 FQNNGV. The CDR3 contains 16 residues. This clonotype was picked up a small number of times. Hyperthyroidism was newly diagnosed in patients aged 18 to 65 (duration under 2 months). Any patient presenting with uncontrolled infection, other autoimmune disease, pregnancy or lactation was left out. Each diagnosis was grounded in clinical symptoms, serum thyroxine and TRAb, thyroid ultrasound, and orbital computed tomography. Ahead of any ophthalmopathy symptoms, the blood sample was obtained at the first diagnosis of hyperthyroidism.

Sequenced sample: blood. The chain couples TRBV11-2 to TRBJ2-7, with D perhaps TRBD2 (7 bases). This TCR was sampled from a woman aged 25-40 years with Graves' hyperthyroidism that later progressed to Graves' ophthalmopathy. The CDR3 DNA sequence: TGTGCCAGCAGACCCACCGGCGGGGGCTCCACCTACGAGCAGTACTTC. This codes for CASRPTGGGSTYEQYF. Full variable domain (missing parts from reference TRBV11-2 and TRBJ2-7): EAGVAQSPRYKIIEKRQSVAFWCNPISGHATLYWYQQILGQGPKLLIQFQNNGVVDDSQLPKDRFSAERLKGVDSTLKIQPAKLEDSAVYLCASRPTGGGSTYEQYFGPGTRLTVT.